Listed below are T cell receptor beta chains from one sample, sequenced in a study of shared clonotypes between healthy human individuals. The table came from immunoSEQ multiplex PCR; TCRdb's copy has only in-frame clones and leaves some out. The sample shows over a million clones, approximately 97% of them seen only once. Sequencing used naive CD4+ T cells sorted from blood. All receptors come from a man younger than 45 in good health. CDR3s include the opening cysteine and the closing phenylalanine or tryptophan. A D gene is named only where the DNA matches it firmly.

TRBV11-3,TRBJ2-2,.,TGTGCCAGCAGAGAGGGGACTTCGAACACCGGGGAGCTGTTTTTT,CASREGTSNTGELFF
TRBV5-4,TRBJ2-1,TRBD2,TGTGCCAGCAGCTTGGTTGCCGGGAGGGCCGTCGATGAGCAGTTCTTC,CASSLVAGRAVDEQFF
TRBV6-5,TRBJ1-4,TRBD1,TGTGCCAGCAGTTACAATATGGGACAGAAACGCGAAAAACTGTTTTTT,CASSYNMGQKREKLFF
TRBV7-2,TRBJ2-7,.,TGTGCCAGCAGCTTGAGTACCCACGAGCAGTACTTC,CASSLSTHEQYF
TRBV6-5,TRBJ2-7,TRBD1,TGTGCCAGCACTTCCCCCCGGGACAGGGCCTACGAGCAGTACTTC,CASTSPRDRAYEQYF
TRBV28,TRBJ1-1,.,TGTGCCAGCAGTCGGGCACAGGGAAGGGTCCCGAACACTGAAGCTTTCTTT,CASSRAQGRVPNTEAFF
TRBV5-1,TRBJ2-3,.,TGCGCCAGCAGCTTAGACCCTAGCGAGGATACGCAGTATTTT,CASSLDPSEDTQYF
TRBV6-1,TRBJ2-1,.,TGTGCCAGCAGTGAAGTTCGGCAGGTCCCCTACAATGAGCAGTTCTTC,CASSEVRQVPYNEQFF
TRBV18,TRBJ2-7,.,TGTGCCAGCTCACCCCGTAGGCGGGCTACCTACGAGCAGTACTTC,CASSPRRRATYEQYF
TRBV27,TRBJ2-1,TRBD2,TGTGCCAGCACCACAACTAGCGGGGGCCTGAATGAGCAGTTCTTC,CASTTTSGGLNEQFF
TRBV20-1,TRBJ2-1,.,TGCAGTGCTATGTTCGGTGAGCAGTTCTTC,CSAMFGEQFF
TRBV4-3,TRBJ1-2,.,TGCGCCAGCAGCCAAGATAGGGTCAGCTATGGCTACACCTTC,CASSQDRVSYGYTF